The next 31 T cell receptor beta chains were all read from a single sample in a study of cytomegalovirus exposure and HLA in healthy donors. PCR used 60 Vbeta primers and 13 Jbeta primers. Method: immunoSEQ multiplex PCR; TCRdb's copy keeps in-frame clones and lacks some. The sample has more than 85,000 clones; approximately 80% are singletons. Material for sequencing was PBMCs. The receptors derive from a woman in her sixties or seventies in good health and CMV-seropositive.

J is TRBJ1-4 and V is TRBV7-2, with D possibly matching TRBD1 (6 bases). Trimming removed 7 bases from V and 5 bases from J, with 17 bases in between. Germline lookup yields CDR1 SGHTA and CDR2 FQGNSA. The CDR3 runs 15 residues. CDR3 residues: CASKLRMGANEKLFF. In DNA form, the CDR3 reads TGTGCCAGCAAGCTTAGGATGGGGGCGAATGAAAAACTGTTTTTT.

J is TRBJ1-2 and V is TRBV7-2; D may be TRBD1 (5 bases). The CDR3 consists of 15 residues. V gave up 5 bases and J gave up 6 bases, with 19 bases separating them. CDR1 is SGHTA and CDR2 is FQGNSA in the germline V gene. The CDR3, as DNA: TGTGCCAGCAGCCCAGGAGTCGGCAGGGCCGATGGCTACACCTTC. Translating gives CASSPGVGRADGYTF.

This chain uses TRBV11-3 with TRBJ2-1; 8 bases fit TRBD2. CDR3 length: 15 amino acids. Germline-derived CDR1 and CDR2 are SGHNT and YENEEA. The V segment lost 2 bases and the J segment 0 bases; nucleotides outside the gene matches: 0. CDR3 sequence (DNA): TGTGCCAGCAGCTTAAGCGGGAGCTCCTACAATGAGCAGTTCTTC. Its translation: CASSLSGSSYNEQFF.

V and J are TRBV7-9 and TRBJ1-3, with a tentative D call TRBD1 (6 bases). This CDR3 has 18 amino acids. In germline, CDR1 is SEHNR, CDR2 FQNEAQ (reference sequence). The ends were cut back, 5 bases at V and 0 bases at J, with 20 bases in the middle. The CDR3 DNA follows: TGTGCCAGCAGCCCGGGGGGCTCAGGGGACCGCTCTGGAAACACCATATATTTT. The encoded protein is CASSPGGSGDRSGNTIYF.

This clone was found once. The chain recombines TRBV10-3 with TRBJ2-7; 7 nucleotides agree with TRBD2. Trimming removed 4 bases from V and 0 bases from J; junction bases left unmatched: 6. Germline V CDR1 and CDR2: ENHRY, SYGVKD. CDR3 length: 15 residues. The CDR3 loop reads CAISGGRANSYEQYF. The CDR3 coding sequence is TGTGCCATCAGTGGTGGGAGGGCCAACTCCTACGAGCAGTACTTC.

This clone was recorded a few times. The J gene is TRBJ2-1, the V gene TRBV11-2, with 7 bases identical to TRBD2. The J segment lost 4 bases and the V segment lost 5 bases, leaving 11 bases of the junction unmatched. This CDR3 is 16 amino acids long. Germline V gene data show CDR1 as SGHAT and CDR2 as FQNNGV. CDR3 DNA sequence: TGTGCCAGCAGCCAACCCGAGCGGGATCGGTACAATGAGCAGTTCTTC. The encoded protein is CASSQPERDRYNEQFF.

Details on this clone: This sample also contains other DNA sequences that code for the same CDR3. The chain has TRBV19 and TRBJ2-7; perhaps TRBD1 as D (6 bases). The CDR3 is 12 amino acids. Germline V gene data show CDR1 as LNHDA and CDR2 as SQIVND (reference sequence). V shed 10 bases and J shed 2 bases, with 12 bases lying between them. CDR3 amino acids: CATRTDPYEQYF. The DNA of the CDR3 is TGTGCCACCCGGACAGATCCCTACGAGCAGTACTTC.

The chain links TRBV11-2 to TRBJ2-6; TRBD1 aligns across 8 bases. V shed 8 bases and J 2 bases; nucleotides not matched to a gene: 5. The germline gives CDR1 SGHAT, CDR2 FQNNGV. This CDR3 region has 15 residues. CDR3 in DNA: TGTGCCAGCGGGCAGGGGGCGCCTGGGGCCAACGTCCTGACTTTC. It specifies CASGQGAPGANVLTF.

This clone was counted ten times or more. V is TRBV4-1 and J is TRBJ1-5; no clear D gene. The CDR3 extends over 16 amino acids. Germline V gives CDR1 MGHRA, CDR2 YSYEKL. V was pared by 3 bases and J by 1 base, with 13 bases between. Written as DNA, the CDR3 is TGCGCCAGCAGCCAGAGGGCCGCCTGGAGCAATCAGCCCCAGCATTTT. Translation gives CASSQRAAWSNQPQHF.

This chain uses TRBV7-3 with TRBJ2-1; possible D gene TRBD2, 5 bases. The germline V gene has CDR1 SGHTA and CDR2 FQGTGA. The CDR3 contains 15 residues. The V gene lost 5 bases and the J gene lost 13 bases, with 24 bases spanning the gap. CDR3 sequence (DNA): TGTGCCAGCAGCCCCATCAAGGACTCCACAATGAACCAGTTCTTC. The encoded protein is CASSPIKDSTMNQFF.

This clone was observed a few times. This sequence joins TRBV19 and TRBJ1-3; D is unclear. V gave up 3 bases and J gave up 2 bases, with 14 bases separating them. CDR1 and CDR2 from the germline V gene are LNHDA and SQIVND (reference sequence). The CDR3 spans 16 residues. The CDR3 DNA reads as TGTGCCAGTAGTATGGCCCCGAGGGAGCCTGGAAACACCATATATTTT. As protein: CASSMAPREPGNTIYF.

This clone was seen ten or more times. J is TRBJ1-4 and V is TRBV2; perhaps TRBD1 as D (5 bases). The CDR3 runs 12 residues. Germline V gene data show CDR1 as SNHLY and CDR2 as FYNNEI. Trimming removed 10 bases at V and 8 bases at J, with 14 bases between. The CDR3: CATSGTGEKLFF. The CDR3 region has the DNA TGTGCCACCTCCGGGACTGGAGAAAAACTGTTTTTT.

V usage is TRBV19 and J usage is TRBJ2-2; perhaps TRBD1 as D (6 bases). V was trimmed by 0 bases and J by 5 bases, leaving 13 bases between them. The CDR3 is 16 residues long. The germline gives CDR1 LNHDA, CDR2 SQIVND (reference sequence). The CDR3 loop is CASSIDRGIDTGELFF. Here the CDR3 DNA reads TGTGCCAGTAGTATAGATAGGGGGATCGATACCGGGGAGCTGTTTTTT. The full variable domain, with the rest looked up from reference TRBV19 and TRBJ2-2, is DGGITQSPKYLFRKEGQNVTLSCEQNLNHDAMYWYRQDPGQGLRLIYYSQIVNDFQKGDIAEGYSVSREKKESFPLTVTSAQKNPTAFYLCASSIDRGIDTGELFFGEGSRLTVL.

The gene calls are TRBV11-3 and TRBJ1-1; tentatively, D is TRBD1 (5 bases). Germline lookup yields CDR1 SGHNT and CDR2 YENEEA. V lost 5 bases to trimming and J lost 4 bases, with 17 bases between them. There are 15 residues in the CDR3. The CDR3 reads CASSPGTGRSTEAFF. In DNA, the CDR3 is TGTGCCAGCAGCCCCGGGACGGGGAGGAGCACTGAAGCTTTCTTT. Full variable domain (rest looked up from reference TRBV11-3 and TRBJ1-1): EAGVVQSPRYKIIEKKQPVAFWCNPISGHNTLYWYLQNLGQGPELLIRYENEEAVDDSQLPKDRFSAERLKGVDSTLKIQPAELGDSAVYLCASSPGTGRSTEAFFGQGTRLTVV.

V usage is TRBV28 and J usage is TRBJ2-7; 12 bases map to TRBD2. CDR3 length equals 17 residues. The V gene's germline CDR1 is MDHEN and CDR2 SYDVKM. The J segment lost 0 bases and the V segment lost 2 bases, leaving 5 bases of the junction unmatched. The DNA for the CDR3 is TGTGCCAGCAGTTTAACAGGACTAGCGGGACTCTCCTACGAGCAGTACTTC. Its protein product is CASSLTGLAGLSYEQYF.

This clone was observed a handful of times. The chain couples TRBV28 to TRBJ2-5, with TRBD1 as a possible D gene (6 bases). The germline CDR1 and CDR2 sequences are MDHEN and SYDVKM. V gave up 4 bases and J gave up 3 bases, with 24 bases separating them. The CDR3 contains 18 residues. The CDR3, as DNA: TGTGCCAGCAGTTCCCTGGACAGATGGAAGGGTAAGGAAGAGACCCAGTACTTC. This codes for CASSSLDRWKGKEETQYF.

This clone was observed a single time. This rearrangement joins TRBV5-6 to TRBJ2-5; TRBD1 matches 9 bases. The CDR3 consists of 16 residues. From germline, CDR1 is SGHDT and CDR2 YYEEEE. Unmatched junction bases numbered 9, after V lost 6 bases and J lost 0 bases. CDR3 sequence reads: CASTSPGQGYQETQYF. The CDR3 region has the DNA TGTGCCAGCACCTCCCCGGGACAGGGCTACCAAGAGACCCAGTACTTC.

CDR3 DNA: TGTGCCAGCTCAGAGCGGGACTCCTACGAGCAGTACTTC. Its translation is CASSERDSYEQYF. V and J are TRBV18 and TRBJ2-7; 7 bases line up with TRBD2. This CDR3 comprises 13 residues. Unmatched junction bases numbered 1, after V lost 5 bases and J lost 0 bases. Germline V gives CDR1 KGHSH, CDR2 LQKENI.

A few counts support this clone. The V and J genes are TRBV19 and TRBJ2-3, with 9 bases matching TRBD2. Germline V lookup: CDR1 LNHDA, CDR2 SQIVND (reference sequence). The CDR3 covers 15 residues. V gave up 8 bases and J gave up 8 bases; unmatched junction bases: 14. Here the CDR3 reads CASGEGAGGRGTQYF. The DNA of the CDR3 is TGTGCCAGTGGAGAAGGAGCGGGGGGCAGGGGTACGCAGTATTTT.

The gene calls are TRBV18 and TRBJ2-5; D may be TRBD1 (5 bases). The V gene's germline CDR1 is KGHSH and CDR2 LQKENI. Trimming stripped 3 bases from V and 4 bases from J, with 9 bases between. CDR3 length: 13 amino acids. The CDR3 bases are TGTGCCAGCTCACCCCAGGGAAGAGAGACCCAGTACTTC. The encoded protein is CASSPQGRETQYF.

J is TRBJ2-3 and V is TRBV10-2, with a possible D match to TRBD1 (6 bases). Trimming removed 7 bases at V and 5 bases at J, with 10 bases between. Germline V gives CDR1 WSHSY, CDR2 SAAADI. This CDR3 contains 12 residues. The CDR3 loop reads CASIGGGDTQYF. CDR3 coding DNA: TGCGCCAGCATAGGGGGTGGAGATACGCAGTATTTT.

This chain uses TRBV4-2 with TRBJ2-3; no clear D. The V gene lost 0 bases and the J gene lost 0 bases, with 13 bases spanning the gap. Germline-derived CDR1 and CDR2 are LGHNA and YNFKEQ. The CDR3 is made up of 17 amino acids. This CDR3 is CASSQDPVPPSTDTQYF. The DNA for the CDR3 is TGTGCCAGCAGCCAAGATCCCGTTCCCCCTAGCACAGATACGCAGTATTTT.

This clone has just one count. In DNA, the CDR3 is TGTGCCACCAGCAGAGAAGTCCGGCGCCCCGGGGTGGGGTTAGCAGATACGCAGTATTTT. It specifies CATSREVRRPGVGLADTQYF. V and J are TRBV15 and TRBJ2-3, with a weak D call TRBD2 (5 bases). The germline V and J ends were trimmed by 0 bases and 4 bases, with 26 bases remaining between them. The germline gives CDR1 LNHNV, CDR2 YYDKDF (reference sequence). This CDR3 region has 20 residues.

The genes are TRBV15 and TRBJ1-1, with TRBD1 matching 7 bases. CDR1 and CDR2 from the germline V gene are LNHNV and YYDKDF (reference sequence). This CDR3 has 14 amino acids. Trimming cost V 1 base and J 2 bases; bases outside gene matches: 1. This CDR3 reads CATSRGQGNTEAFF. DNA of the CDR3: TGTGCCACCAGCAGAGGACAGGGCAACACTGAAGCTTTCTTT.

The chain employs TRBV6-1 and TRBJ1-1; 8 nucleotides agree with TRBD1. Trimming cost V 10 bases and J 7 bases; bases outside gene matches: 8. The germline V gene has CDR1 MNHNS and CDR2 SASEGT. This CDR3 has 12 residues. The CDR3 protein is CATGTGLFEAFF. The DNA for the CDR3 is TGTGCCACCGGGACAGGCCTGTTTGAAGCTTTCTTT.

The rearrangement links TRBV28 to TRBJ1-1, with TRBD1 identical over 8 bases. V was pared by 5 bases and J by 1 base, with 6 bases of the junction left unmatched. Germline-derived CDR1 and CDR2 are MDHEN and SYDVKM. This CDR3 is 15 amino acids long. DNA for the CDR3: TGTGCCAGCAGTCCCGCCGGGACAGGGAACACTGAAGCTTTCTTT. This codes for CASSPAGTGNTEAFF.

The chain is built from TRBV28 and TRBJ2-7, with D possibly matching TRBD2 (5 bases). With 7 bases removed from V and 2 bases from J, the gap between germline ends came to 24 bases. This CDR3 comprises 17 residues. Per germline, CDR1 MDHEN and CDR2 SYDVKM. Here the CDR3 DNA reads TGTGCCAGCACCCCATCGGGGTTGGGAGTGACAACCTACGAGCAGTACTTC. This gives the protein CASTPSGLGVTTYEQYF.

In its sample, this clone was seen once. This CDR3 is CASSLRLTGNMNTEAFF. CDR3 nucleotide sequence: TGTGCCAGCAGCTTGCGGCTGACAGGGAACATGAACACTGAAGCTTTCTTT. V usage is TRBV5-6 and J usage is TRBJ1-1; 7 bases align to TRBD1. With 1 base clipped from V and 0 bases from J, the junction kept 9 bases outside the gene matches. CDR1 SGHDT and CDR2 YYEEEE come from the germline V gene. The CDR3 has 17 residues. The full variable domain, its missing parts supplied by reference TRBV5-6 and TRBJ1-1, is DAGVTQSPTHLIKTRGQQVTLRCSPKSGHDTVSWYQQALGQGPQFIFQYYEEEERQRGNFPDRFSGHQFPNYSSELNVNALLLGDSALYLCASSLRLTGNMNTEAFFGQGTRLTVV.

The sample holds a few counts of this clone. The chain's CDR3 is CASSETIQPQHF. The CDR3 region has the DNA TGTGCCAGCAGTGAAACTATCCAGCCCCAGCATTTT. V usage is TRBV2 and J usage is TRBJ1-5; no clear D. Trimming removed 2 bases at V and 7 bases at J, with 6 bases between. The CDR3 sequence is 12 residues long. Germline V gene lookup returns CDR1 SNHLY and CDR2 FYNNEI.

This chain links TRBV5-1 with TRBJ2-3; 10 bases fit TRBD2. This CDR3 region has 14 residues. Germline CDR1 reads SGHRS; CDR2 reads YFSETQ. J lost 3 bases, V lost 7 bases, and 5 bases had no gene match. Here the CDR3 reads CASGLAGDTDTQYF. DNA of the CDR3: TGCGCCAGCGGGCTAGCGGGGGATACAGATACGCAGTATTTT.

V usage is TRBV7-8 and J usage is TRBJ1-1, with 8 bases lining up with TRBD1. Looked up from germline, CDR1 is SGHVS and CDR2 is FQNEAQ. This CDR3 comprises 16 residues. Unmatched junction bases numbered 14, after V lost 5 bases and J lost 6 bases. This CDR3 is CASSPAVAGGFSEAFF. CDR3 in DNA: TGTGCCAGCAGCCCCGCCGTGGCAGGGGGCTTCTCTGAAGCTTTCTTT.